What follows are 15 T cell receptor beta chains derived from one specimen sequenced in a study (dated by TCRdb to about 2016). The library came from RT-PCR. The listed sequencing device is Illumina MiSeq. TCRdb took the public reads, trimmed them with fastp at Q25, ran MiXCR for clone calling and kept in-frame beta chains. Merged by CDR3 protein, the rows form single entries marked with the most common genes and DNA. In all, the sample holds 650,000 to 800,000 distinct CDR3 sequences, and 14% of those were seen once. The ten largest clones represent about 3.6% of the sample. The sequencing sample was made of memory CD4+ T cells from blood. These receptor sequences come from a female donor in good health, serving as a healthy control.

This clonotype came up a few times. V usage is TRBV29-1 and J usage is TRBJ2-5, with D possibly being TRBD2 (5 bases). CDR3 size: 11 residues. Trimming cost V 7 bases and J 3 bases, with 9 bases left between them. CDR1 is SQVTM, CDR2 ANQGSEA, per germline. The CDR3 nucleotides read TGCAGCGCCGGGAAAGAAGAGACCCAGTACTTC. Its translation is CSAGKEETQYF. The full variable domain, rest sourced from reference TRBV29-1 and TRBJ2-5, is SAVISQKPSRDICQRGTSLTIQCQVDSQVTMMFWYRQQPGQSLTLIATANQGSEATYESGFVIDKFPISRPNLTFSTLTVSNMSPEDSSIYLCSAGKEETQYFGPGTRLLVL.

The CDR3 bases are TGTGCCAGCAGCCAAGATATCGGGACGACTTTTTACGAGCAGTACTTC. It translates to CASSQDIGTTFYEQYF. The J gene is TRBJ2-7, the V gene TRBV3-1, with D tentatively TRBD1 or TRBD2 (5 bases each). This CDR3 is 16 amino acids long. The germline V gene has CDR1 LGHDT and CDR2 YNNKEL (reference sequence). Between the trimmed V and J ends, which lost 0 bases and 4 bases, there was a span of 16 bases.

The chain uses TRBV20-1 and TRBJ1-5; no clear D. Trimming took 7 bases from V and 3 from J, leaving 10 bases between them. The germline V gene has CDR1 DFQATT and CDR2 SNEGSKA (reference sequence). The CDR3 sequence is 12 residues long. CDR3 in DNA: TGCAGTGTATACCGATCCAATCAGCCCCAGCATTTT. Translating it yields CSVYRSNQPQHF.

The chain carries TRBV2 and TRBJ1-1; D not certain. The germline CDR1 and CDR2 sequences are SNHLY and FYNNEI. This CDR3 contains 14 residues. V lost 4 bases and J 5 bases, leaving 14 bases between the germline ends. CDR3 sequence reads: CASSADREGTEAFF. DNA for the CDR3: TGTGCCAGCAGTGCGGACCGAGAGGGAACTGAAGCTTTCTTT.

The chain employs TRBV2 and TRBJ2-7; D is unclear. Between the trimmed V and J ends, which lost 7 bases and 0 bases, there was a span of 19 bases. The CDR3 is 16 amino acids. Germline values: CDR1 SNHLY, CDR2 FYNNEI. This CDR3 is CASTPGPQILSYEQYF. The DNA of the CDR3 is TGTGCCAGCACCCCGGGTCCCCAAATCCTCTCCTACGAGCAGTACTTC.

DNA for the CDR3: TGTGCCTCCCGGGAAGGCGGGAGGAACACTGAAGCTTTCTTT. This translates into CASREGGRNTEAFF. The chain links TRBV10-3 to TRBJ1-1; D not certain. The CDR3 length is 14 residues. Looked up from germline, CDR1 is ENHRY and CDR2 is SYGVKD. Trimming stripped 11 bases from V and 1 base from J, with 17 bases between.

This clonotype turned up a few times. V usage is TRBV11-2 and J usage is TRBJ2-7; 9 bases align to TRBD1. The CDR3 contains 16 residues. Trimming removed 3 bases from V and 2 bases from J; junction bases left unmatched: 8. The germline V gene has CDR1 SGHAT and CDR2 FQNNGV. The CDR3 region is CASSFLVGTGPYEQYF. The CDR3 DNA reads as TGTGCCAGCAGCTTTTTAGTCGGGACAGGGCCCTACGAGCAGTACTTC.

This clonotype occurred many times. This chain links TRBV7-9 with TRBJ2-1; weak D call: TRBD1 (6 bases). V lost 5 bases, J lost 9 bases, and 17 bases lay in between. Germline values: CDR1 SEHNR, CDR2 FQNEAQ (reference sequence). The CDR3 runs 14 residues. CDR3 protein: CASSPSGDRGEQFF. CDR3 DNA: TGTGCCAGCAGCCCGTCAGGGGACCGGGGTGAGCAGTTCTTC.

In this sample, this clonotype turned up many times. CDR3 nucleotides: TGCAGCGCAAGACAGGGGAGCACAGATACGCAGTATTTT. It encodes CSARQGSTDTQYF. The chain is built from TRBV20-1 and TRBJ2-3; 8 bases line up with TRBD1. The CDR3 contains 13 residues. CDR1 is DFQATT, CDR2 SNEGSKA, per germline (reference sequence).

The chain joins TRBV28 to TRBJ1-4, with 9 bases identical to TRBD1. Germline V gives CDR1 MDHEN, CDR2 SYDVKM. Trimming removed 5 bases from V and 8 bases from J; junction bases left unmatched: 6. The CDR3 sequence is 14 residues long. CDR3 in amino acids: CASSTPGQGEKLFF. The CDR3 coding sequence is TGTGCCAGCAGTACACCGGGACAGGGCGAAAAACTGTTTTTT.

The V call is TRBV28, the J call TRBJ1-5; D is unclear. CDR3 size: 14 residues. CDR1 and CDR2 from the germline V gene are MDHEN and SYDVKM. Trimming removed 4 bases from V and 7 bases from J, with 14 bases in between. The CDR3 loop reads CASSSPFIGQPQHF. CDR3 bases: TGTGCCAGCAGTTCCCCTTTCATCGGACAGCCCCAGCATTTT.

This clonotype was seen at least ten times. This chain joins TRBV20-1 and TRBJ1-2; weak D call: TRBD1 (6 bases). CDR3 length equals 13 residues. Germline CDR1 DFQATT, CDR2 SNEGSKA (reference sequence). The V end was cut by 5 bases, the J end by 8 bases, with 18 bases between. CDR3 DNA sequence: TGCAGTGCTGCCAGCCAAACAGGGTCAGGCTACACCTTC. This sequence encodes CSAASQTGSGYTF.

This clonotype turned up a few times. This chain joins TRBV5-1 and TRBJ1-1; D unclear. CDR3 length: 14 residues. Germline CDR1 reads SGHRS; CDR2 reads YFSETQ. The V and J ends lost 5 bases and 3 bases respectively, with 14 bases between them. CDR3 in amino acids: CASRRAPEDTEAFF. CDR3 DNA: TGCGCCAGCAGGCGTGCTCCGGAGGACACTGAAGCTTTCTTT.

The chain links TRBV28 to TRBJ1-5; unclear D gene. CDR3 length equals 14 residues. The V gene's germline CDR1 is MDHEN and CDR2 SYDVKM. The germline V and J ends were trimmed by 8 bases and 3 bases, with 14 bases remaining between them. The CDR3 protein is CASAYHGNNQPQHF. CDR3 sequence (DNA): TGTGCCAGCGCATATCACGGCAACAATCAGCCCCAGCATTTT.

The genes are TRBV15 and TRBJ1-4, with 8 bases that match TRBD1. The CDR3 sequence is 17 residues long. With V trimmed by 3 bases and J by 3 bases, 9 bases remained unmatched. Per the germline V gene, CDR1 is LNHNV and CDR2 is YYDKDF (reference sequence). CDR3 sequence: CATSRSDRGLSNEKLFF. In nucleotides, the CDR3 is TGTGCCACCAGCAGGTCCGACAGGGGCCTCTCTAATGAAAAACTGTTTTTT.